The 14 T cell receptor beta chains given below trace back to one sample, sequenced in a study of cytotoxic CD8 clonotypes in ibrutinib-treated CLL. The assay was immunoSEQ multiplex PCR, and TCRdb's table has in-frame clones only and misses some. The sample records 30,000 to 40,000 clones, approximately 48% being singletons. This specimen was PBMCs, taken before ibrutinib treatment. The source is a human donor with chronic lymphocytic leukemia.

This chain links TRBV19 with TRBJ2-3, with TRBD2 identical over 8 bases. This CDR3 spans 13 amino acids. Germline CDR1 reads LNHDA; CDR2 reads SQIVND (reference sequence). V shed 6 bases and J 8 bases; nucleotides not matched to a gene: 7. CDR3 in amino acids: CASRRGAWFTQYF. The CDR3 nucleotides read TGTGCCAGTAGGCGGGGGGCCTGGTTTACGCAGTATTTT. The full variable domain, completed using reference TRBV19 and TRBJ2-3, is DGGITQSPKYLFRKEGQNVTLSCEQNLNHDAMYWYRQDPGQGLRLIYYSQIVNDFQKGDIAEGYSVSREKKESFPLTVTSAQKNPTAFYLCASRRGAWFTQYFGPGTRLTVL.

This clone showed up just once. The chain employs TRBV27 and TRBJ2-7, with TRBD1 identical over 11 bases. Trimming removed 8 bases from V and 3 bases from J; junction bases left unmatched: 9. The CDR3 extends over 15 amino acids. The germline gives CDR1 MNHEY, CDR2 SMNVEV (reference sequence). CDR3 DNA: TGTGCCAGCTCCCCGGACAGGGGGCTTAACTACGAGCAGTACTTC. It encodes CASSPDRGLNYEQYF.

This clone was seen once. V gene TRBV5-1 combines with J gene TRBJ1-1; TRBD1 is a possible D gene (5 bases). The CDR3 consists of 15 residues. Trimming took 5 bases from V and 0 from J, leaving 14 bases between them. CDR1 and CDR2 (germline): SGHRS, YFSETQ. The CDR3 region has the DNA TGCGCCAGCAGGCCATGGGGGACTTTGAACACTGAAGCTTTCTTT. It is translated as CASRPWGTLNTEAFF.

The chain combines TRBV19 with TRBJ1-2; no firm D call. Trimming took 5 bases from V and 3 from J, leaving 13 bases between them. CDR1 LNHDA and CDR2 SQIVND come from the germline V gene (reference sequence). CDR3 length equals 14 residues. For the CDR3, the DNA is TGTGCCAGTAGTCTGGACTCTGGGGACTATGGCTACACCTTC. This translates into CASSLDSGDYGYTF.

This chain links TRBV9 with TRBJ2-5, with D maybe TRBD1 (5 bases). V shed 0 bases and J shed 3 bases, with 9 bases lying between them. The germline V gene encodes CDR1 SGDLS and CDR2 YYNGEE. This CDR3 is built from 14 residues. The CDR3 DNA reads TGTGCCAGCAGCGTAGCTAAAGGGGAAGAGACCCAGTACTTC. Encoded protein: CASSVAKGEETQYF. Looking up the rest from reference TRBV9 and TRBJ2-5 gives the full variable domain: DSGVTQTPKHLITATGQRVTLRCSPRSGDLSVYWYQQSLDQGLQFLIQYYNGEERAKGNILERFSAQQFPDLHSELNLSSLELGDSALYFCASSVAKGEETQYFGPGTRLLVL.

This clone was observed a few times. The chain recombines TRBV5-1 with TRBJ2-7; TRBD1 agrees at 11 bases. V lost 7 bases, J lost 7 bases, and 13 bases stayed unmatched. CDR1 is SGHRS and CDR2 is YFSETQ in the germline V gene. The CDR3 is 15 amino acids. The CDR3 sequence: CASSTKGQGDGEQYF. CDR3 nucleotide sequence: TGCGCCAGCTCCACGAAGGGACAGGGGGATGGGGAGCAGTACTTC.

A single count supports this clone. The rearrangement links TRBV7-3 to TRBJ1-5; D remains ambiguous. The germline V and J ends were trimmed by 1 base and 0 bases, with 7 bases remaining between them. Germline V gives CDR1 SGHTA, CDR2 FQGTGA. The CDR3 is 15 amino acids. Here the CDR3 reads CASSLMEDSNQPQHF. The CDR3 nucleotides read TGTGCCAGCAGCTTAATGGAAGATAGCAATCAGCCCCAGCATTTT.

This clone showed up just once. This chain uses TRBV9 with TRBJ2-2; D ambiguous. Germline CDR1 reads SGDLS; CDR2 reads YYNGEE. V lost 0 bases and J lost 1, with 10 bases in between. The CDR3 is 16 amino acids. The CDR3 DNA is TGTGCCAGCAGCGTAGAGGGTTGGTGGAACACCGGGGAGCTGTTTTTT. Translation gives CASSVEGWWNTGELFF.

The V gene is TRBV6-5, the J gene TRBJ1-5; a possible D gene is TRBD1 (5 bases). The CDR3 is 15 amino acids. The germline V gene has CDR1 MNHEY and CDR2 SVGAGI. V dropped 8 bases and J dropped 0 bases, with 14 bases sitting between them. The CDR3 loop is CASGDSGNSNQPQHF. CDR3 nucleotide sequence: TGTGCCAGCGGCGACAGTGGAAATAGCAATCAGCCCCAGCATTTT.

V and J are TRBV4-2 and TRBJ2-2, with TRBD2 identical over 7 bases. CDR1 and CDR2 from the germline V gene are LGHNA and YNFKEQ. The CDR3 contains 16 residues. Trimming removed 0 bases from V and 6 bases from J; junction bases left unmatched: 7. CDR3 DNA: TGTGCCAGCAGCCAAGATACGGGGGGAGTAGCCGGGGAGCTGTTTTTT. Protein sequence: CASSQDTGGVAGELFF.

This clone was counted only a few times. The V call is TRBV10-3, the J call TRBJ2-7; D remains unclear. From germline, CDR1 is ENHRY and CDR2 SYGVKD. V gave up 10 bases and J gave up 2 bases, with 15 bases separating them. This CDR3 has 13 residues. The CDR3 reads CATGRTKTYEQYF. As DNA, the CDR3 is TGTGCCACCGGAAGGACGAAAACCTACGAGCAGTACTTC.

The genes are TRBV9 and TRBJ2-3; 16 bases are a match to TRBD2. CDR3 length equals 19 residues. V lost 4 bases and J lost 1; bases outside the gene matches: 9. Germline CDR1 is SGDLS and CDR2 is YYNGEE. The DNA of the CDR3 is TGTGCCAGCAGCCCCGGGACTAGCGGGGGGGCCGGTGGCACAGATACGCAGTATTTT. Translated, it gives CASSPGTSGGAGGTDTQYF.

V and J are TRBV19 and TRBJ2-3; 7 nucleotides line up with TRBD2. After removal of 3 bases from V and 2 bases from J, the junction contained 8 bases not matched to a gene. Germline-derived CDR1 and CDR2 are LNHDA and SQIVND (reference sequence). The CDR3 is 16 amino acids. This CDR3 is CASSMAGDLSTDTQYF. In DNA, the CDR3 is TGTGCCAGTAGTATGGCGGGGGATCTTTCCACAGATACGCAGTATTTT. Full variable domain (outside the CDR3, taken from reference TRBV19 and TRBJ2-3): DGGITQSPKYLFRKEGQNVTLSCEQNLNHDAMYWYRQDPGQGLRLIYYSQIVNDFQKGDIAEGYSVSREKKESFPLTVTSAQKNPTAFYLCASSMAGDLSTDTQYFGPGTRLTVL.

V is TRBV5-4 and J is TRBJ2-7; D remains unclear. The CDR3 sequence is 12 residues long. V was shortened by 3 bases and J by 2 bases, with 6 bases between the two germline ends. Germline CDR1 is SGHNT and CDR2 is YYREEE (reference sequence). CDR3 in amino acids: CASSSSAYEQYF. CDR3 nucleotides: TGTGCCAGCAGCTCATCTGCCTACGAGCAGTACTTC.